The next 24 T cell receptor beta chains were all read from a single sample in a study of spatial heterogeneity in lung cancer. TCRdb re-derived calls from the 5' RACE reads in MiXCR, one entry per CDR3 protein. The top ten clones hold around a sixth of a sample with 8,500 to 10,000 distinct CDR3 sequences, roughly 3.5% of them seen once. Time point in this sample: blood taken at disease recurrence. Unsorted whole RNA from tumor, nontumor lung or frozen PBMC underwent sequencing. The sequences come from PBMCs, collected at recurrence. These receptors came from a female donor with early-stage non-small cell lung cancer.

This clonotype is medium-sized. This beta chain is an off-target read within a library intended for alpha chains, so its frequency means little. This chain links TRBV10-3 with TRBJ2-2, with 8 bases that match TRBD1. Trimming removed 0 bases from V and 1 base from J; junction bases left unmatched: 4. This CDR3 is 17 amino acids long. Germline lookup yields CDR1 ENHRY and CDR2 SYGVKD. CDR3 in amino acids: CAISESAGTGNTGELFF. The CDR3 region has the DNA TGTGCCATCAGTGAGTCTGCGGGGACAGGGAACACCGGGGAGCTGTTTTTT.

This clonotype was seen ten or more times. Since it is a stray read in a library aimed at alpha chains, this beta chain has a size that is not meaningful. The genes are TRBV2 and TRBJ1-3; tentatively, D is TRBD1 (5 bases). V lost 8 bases and J 0 bases, leaving 8 bases between the germline ends. The CDR3 covers 13 residues. The germline V gene has CDR1 SNHLY and CDR2 FYNNEI. The CDR3 DNA reads TGTGCCAGCGAGGACATCTCTGGAAACACCATATATTTT. Translating it yields CASEDISGNTIYF.

The sample holds many counts of this clonotype. This beta chain came through as a stray read in a library set up for alpha chains, and its size says little. V usage is TRBV7-2 and J usage is TRBJ2-7, with D uncertain. V was shortened by 3 bases and J by 1 base, with 10 bases between the two germline ends. The CDR3 has 14 amino acids. Germline CDR1 SGHTA, CDR2 FQGNSA. CDR3 coding DNA: TGTGCCAGCAGCTTGGGCGGAAGATCCTACGAGCAGTACTTC. Its translation: CASSLGGRSYEQYF.

This clonotype occurred many times. The library was built for alpha chains, so this beta chain is an off-target read and its size means little. CDR3 loop: CAISDGQINYEQYF. CDR3 DNA: TGTGCCATCAGTGATGGGCAGATTAACTACGAGCAGTACTTC. The V and J genes are TRBV10-3 and TRBJ2-7; D uncertain. Looked up from germline, CDR1 is ENHRY and CDR2 is SYGVKD. The CDR3 runs to 14 residues. V was cut by 3 bases and J by 3 bases, with 12 bases left in between.

This clonotype was detected many times. This beta chain came through as a stray read in a library set up for alpha chains, and its size says little. The V and J genes are TRBV28 and TRBJ2-1; 10 nucleotides match TRBD2. The germline V gene encodes CDR1 MDHEN and CDR2 SYDVKM. V trimming: 8 bases; J trimming: 4 bases; junction bases outside the gene matches: 2. The CDR3 extends over 13 amino acids. The CDR3 DNA is TGTGCCAGCTTAGCGGGGGGATACAATGAGCAGTTCTTC. Protein: CASLAGGYNEQFF.

This clonotype showed up many times. Being off target in a library aimed at alpha chains, this beta chain has a size of little meaning. This chain joins TRBV28 and TRBJ1-1, with 8 bases identical to TRBD1. The CDR3 length is 13 residues. After removal of 6 bases from V and 6 bases from J, the junction contained 6 bases not matched to a gene. Germline V gene data show CDR1 as MDHEN and CDR2 as SYDVKM. CDR3 DNA: TGTGCCAGCAGGGGACAGGCCCTATCTGAAGCTTTCTTT. Protein sequence: CASRGQALSEAFF.

This clonotype was seen many times. Within a library made for alpha chains, this beta chain is off target, and its count is uninformative. This chain links TRBV19 with TRBJ2-7; 13 bases map to TRBD2. This CDR3 contains 14 residues. CDR1 is LNHDA and CDR2 is SQIVND in the germline V gene (reference sequence). After removal of 6 bases from V and 6 bases from J, the junction contained 5 bases not matched to a gene. CDR3 DNA sequence: TGTGCCAGTAGCCCACTAGCGGGGGGGACCGAGCAGTACTTC. It encodes CASSPLAGGTEQYF.

Details on this clonotype: Little can be read into the size of this beta chain, an off-target read in a library designed for alpha chains. The chain couples TRBV12-3 or TRBV12-4 to TRBJ2-1, with 8 bases identical to TRBD2. Trimming cost V 6 bases and J 2 bases; bases outside gene matches: 9. There are 16 residues in the CDR3. The CDR3 nucleotides read TGTGCCAGCAGACCTAGGACTAGCAGTACCTACAATGAGCAGTTCTTC. Translated, it gives CASRPRTSSTYNEQFF.

The sample holds many counts of this clonotype. A library made for alpha chains picked up this beta chain off target, so its size means little. The chain links TRBV2 to TRBJ2-3; 13 bases align to TRBD2. V gave up 8 bases and J gave up 9 bases; unmatched junction bases: 8. This CDR3 is 14 amino acids long. CDR1 is SNHLY and CDR2 is FYNNEI in the germline V gene. Here the CDR3 DNA reads TGTGCCAGCCGGTGGACTAGCGGGGGAAACACGCAGTATTTT. Protein sequence: CASRWTSGGNTQYF. Full variable domain (rest looked up from reference TRBV2 and TRBJ2-3): EPEVTQTPSHQVTQMGQEVILRCVPISNHLYFYWYRQILGQKVEFLVSFYNNEISEKSEIFDDQFSVERPDGSNFTLKIRSTKLEDSAMYFCASRWTSGGNTQYFGPGTRLTVL.

By share of the sample, this clonotype is medium-sized. With the library built for alpha chains, this beta chain is off target and its frequency is not meaningful. J is TRBJ2-7 and V is TRBV10-3; a weak D match, TRBD2 (5 bases). The V gene lost 10 bases and the J gene lost 3 bases, with 10 bases spanning the gap. The CDR3 consists of 11 residues. Germline V gives CDR1 ENHRY, CDR2 SYGVKD. CDR3 sequence: CATTGIYEQYF. CDR3 nucleotides: TGTGCCACCACCGGGATCTACGAGCAGTACTTC.

This clonotype was seen at least ten times. This beta chain is a stray sequence in a library constructed for alpha chains; its clone size is not meaningful. The chain has TRBV20-1 and TRBJ2-6; D uncertain. Germline V gene data show CDR1 as DFQATT and CDR2 as SNEGSKA (reference sequence). Trimming left V 6 bases short and J 4 bases short, with 7 bases between. The CDR3 runs 12 residues. DNA of the CDR3: TGCAGTGCCCGTTCCGGGGCCAACGTCCTGACTTTC. As protein: CSARSGANVLTF.

This clonotype was observed many times. Since the library was made to target alpha chains, this beta chain is a stray read and its abundance is not meaningful. The chain employs TRBV6-2 or TRBV6-3 and TRBJ2-6; D gene ambiguous. Per germline, CDR1 MNHEY and CDR2 SVGEGT. The CDR3 is 17 amino acids. The V gene lost 7 bases and the J gene lost 0 bases, with 16 bases spanning the gap. This chain's CDR3 is CASISPSRASGANVLTF. As DNA, the CDR3 is TGTGCCAGCATTAGCCCCTCACGGGCCTCTGGGGCCAACGTCCTGACTTTC.

This clonotype was observed many times. This beta chain is an unintended read in a library built for alpha chains; its size means little. This chain joins TRBV29-1 and TRBJ2-1; D ambiguous. This CDR3 contains 14 residues. V lost 3 bases and J lost 3, with 12 bases in between. Germline CDR1 is SQVTM and CDR2 is ANQGSEA. The DNA of the CDR3 is TGCAGCGTTGATGTGACCGCCGTCTACAATGAGCAGTTCTTC. Protein: CSVDVTAVYNEQFF.

This clonotype has ten or more counts. The library was built for alpha chains, so this beta chain is an off-target read and its size means little. The chain employs TRBV28 and TRBJ1-5; D not certain. V was pared by 8 bases and J by 6 bases, with 17 bases between. Germline CDR1 reads MDHEN; CDR2 reads SYDVKM. The CDR3 contains 14 residues. The CDR3 sequence is CASLLTGRTQPQHF. CDR3 nucleotides: TGTGCCAGCTTATTGACGGGTCGGACTCAGCCCCAGCATTTT.

This clonotype was counted many times. The library was prepared for alpha chains; this beta chain is a stray read, so its frequency means little. The chain carries TRBV20-1 and TRBJ2-6, with D unresolved. This CDR3 has 15 amino acids. V was clipped by 4 bases and J by 0 bases, with 10 bases between them. Germline CDR1 DFQATT, CDR2 SNEGSKA (reference sequence). CDR3 protein: CSANSPLSGANVLTF. The CDR3 coding sequence is TGCAGTGCTAACTCCCCCCTCTCTGGGGCCAACGTCCTGACTTTC.

Many counts were recorded for this clonotype. This beta chain represents an off-target read in a library built for alpha chains; its size is of limited meaning. The V gene is TRBV29-1, the J gene TRBJ2-6, with D possibly TRBD1 on 6 matching bases. CDR1 SQVTM and CDR2 ANQGSEA come from the germline V gene. V gave up 5 bases and J gave up 0 bases, with 8 bases separating them. The CDR3 runs 14 residues. The CDR3 loop reads CSVSQGSGANVLTF. For the CDR3, the DNA is TGCAGCGTTTCACAGGGCTCTGGGGCCAACGTCCTGACTTTC.

This clonotype was found many times. Because this beta chain is a stray read in a library intended to capture alpha chains, its abundance should not be given much weight. The chain carries TRBV7-9 and TRBJ1-1, with D uncertain. The CDR3 length is 12 residues. Germline V CDR1 and CDR2: SEHNR, FQNEAQ (reference sequence). Trimming removed 3 bases from V and 3 bases from J, with 5 bases in between. The CDR3 nucleotides are TGTGCCAGCAGCTTTGGGGACACTGAAGCTTTCTTT. This codes for CASSFGDTEAFF.

This clonotype was seen more than once but under ten times. Within a library made for alpha chains, this beta chain is off target, and its count is uninformative. The V gene is TRBV28, the J gene TRBJ1-2; the D is unclear. The CDR3 extends over 13 amino acids. The germline V gene encodes CDR1 MDHEN and CDR2 SYDVKM. With 3 bases removed from V and 5 bases from J, the gap between germline ends came to 10 bases. CDR3 DNA: TGTGCCAGCAGTTTGATGCAAATTTATGGCTACACCTTC. Protein product: CASSLMQIYGYTF.

This clonotype was counted many times. Within a library made for alpha chains, this beta chain is off target, and its count is uninformative. The chain joins TRBV19 to TRBJ2-1, with D perhaps matching TRBD1 (5 bases). V gave up 2 bases and J gave up 6 bases, with 8 bases separating them. There are 13 residues in the CDR3. Germline V gene sequence: CDR1 LNHDA, CDR2 SQIVND (reference sequence). The DNA of the CDR3 is TGTGCCAGTAGTATAAGCACAGGCAATGAGCAGTTCTTC. This gives the protein CASSISTGNEQFF. Full variable domain (missing parts from reference TRBV19 and TRBJ2-1): DGGITQSPKYLFRKEGQNVTLSCEQNLNHDAMYWYRQDPGQGLRLIYYSQIVNDFQKGDIAEGYSVSREKKESFPLTVTSAQKNPTAFYLCASSISTGNEQFFGPGTRLTVL.

This clonotype has at least ten counts. This beta chain is an off-target read within a library intended for alpha chains, so its frequency means little. This rearrangement joins TRBV7-6 to TRBJ2-3; 9 bases are a match to TRBD2. Per germline, CDR1 SGHVS and CDR2 FNYEAQ. There are 15 residues in the CDR3. Trimming at V came to 1 base and at J to 11 bases, leaving 10 bases not matched to a gene. CDR3 region: CASSLEAGGLFGQYF. CDR3 nucleotides: TGTGCCAGCAGCTTAGAGGCGGGGGGGCTTTTCGGGCAGTATTTT.

Many counts were recorded for this clonotype. This beta chain slipped into a library made for alpha chains as a stray read, so its size is not meaningful. The chain recombines TRBV20-1 with TRBJ1-2; D possibly corresponds to TRBD1 (5 bases). Germline CDR1 DFQATT, CDR2 SNEGSKA (reference sequence). This CDR3 has 14 residues. V lost 4 bases to trimming and J lost 2 bases, with 14 bases between them. In DNA form, the CDR3 reads TGCAGTGCTACCACCCCTGACAGAAACTATGGCTACACCTTC. Amino acid sequence: CSATTPDRNYGYTF.

By share, this clonotype counts as medium-sized (0.01 to 0.1%). This beta chain is an off-target read within a library intended for alpha chains, so its frequency means little. The chain uses TRBV5-1 and TRBJ2-2; no reliable D call. The CDR3 is 13 amino acids. Germline CDR1 is SGHRS and CDR2 is YFSETQ. Trimming cost V 2 bases and J 3 bases, with 5 bases left between them. CDR3 protein: CASSFRDTGELFF. CDR3 bases: TGCGCCAGCAGCTTTAGGGACACCGGGGAGCTGTTTTTT. Based on the CDR3 plus reference TRBV5-1 and TRBJ2-2, the full variable domain is KAGVTQTPRYLIKTRGQQVTLSCSPISGHRSVSWYQQTPGQGLQFLFEYFSETQRNKGNFPGRFSGRQFSNSRSEMNVSTLELGDSALYLCASSFRDTGELFFGEGSRLTVL.

Within the sample, this clonotype is medium-sized (0.01 to 0.1%). This beta chain is off target for a library built for alpha chains, so its abundance means little. The rearrangement links TRBV3-1 to TRBJ2-7, with unresolved D. CDR1 is LGHDT, CDR2 YNNKEL, per germline (reference sequence). Trimming left V 1 base short and J 7 bases short, with 14 bases between. There are 14 residues in the CDR3. The CDR3: CASSQGRHRGEQYF. CDR3 sequence (DNA): TGTGCCAGCAGCCAAGGCAGGCATCGTGGGGAGCAGTACTTC.

This clonotype was seen ten or more times. This beta chain lies outside the target of a library built for alpha chains; its clone size means little. The chain is built from TRBV14 and TRBJ2-3; 14 bases are a match to TRBD2. Germline V gene sequence: CDR1 SGHDN, CDR2 FVKESK. Germline trimming cut 3 bases from V and 3 bases from J; bases unmatched to any gene: 14. The CDR3 contains 20 residues. The CDR3 DNA reads TGTGCCAGCAGCCACCCCGGGACTAGCGGGGGCCCTTATGGAACAGATACGCAGTATTTT. It yields the protein CASSHPGTSGGPYGTDTQYF.